These T cell receptor beta chains were read from a single sample in a study of T cell responses to AZD1222 COVID-19 vaccine. The data were produced by immunoSEQ multiplex PCR, yet TCRdb's version contains in-frame clones alone and is incomplete. The data contain 150,000 to 200,000 clones, 85% to 90% of them seen just once; the ten biggest clones take up roughly 4%. The sequencing here drew on peripheral blood, taken 28 days after the second dose of the MenACWY control vaccine. Receptor source: an adult who received the MenACWY meningococcal vaccine as a control. CDR3s include the opening cysteine and the closing phenylalanine or tryptophan. The D gene is left open where the match is weak. Clone sizes are given selectively: once, few, many, or a class where the clone is expanded.

>-|TRBJ2-7|TRBV28|TRBD2
TGTGCCAGCAGTGGGACTAGCGGGAGTTACGAGCAGTACTTC
CASSGTSGSYEQYF
>-|TRBJ2-7|TRBV18|-
TGTGCCAGCTCACCGACATCGACAGTTTTATACAAGCAGTACTTC
CASSPTSTVLYKQYF
>once|TRBJ2-7|TRBV9|TRBD2
TGTGCCAGCAGCGTAGGGTGGGAGGGGTTCTACGAGCAGTACTTC
CASSVGWEGFYEQYF
>-|TRBJ1-5|TRBV6-5|-
TGTGCCAGCAGTTACTTGGATTATCAGCCCCAGCATTTT
CASSYLDYQPQHF
>-|TRBJ2-3|TRBV11-3|-
TGTGCCTCGGGGGGCAGGTCAACAGATACGCAGTATTTT
CASGGRSTDTQYF
>-|TRBJ2-7|TRBV19|TRBD1
TGTGCCAGTAGTAGGAGTAGGGGGCCCACCTACGAGCAGTACTTC
CASSRSRGPTYEQYF
>-|TRBJ1-2|TRBV28|-
TGTGCCAGCATCCAACAGGGTTTTGGTGGCTACACCTTC
CASIQQGFGGYTF
>-|TRBJ2-7|TRBV7-9|TRBD1
TGTGCCAGCAGCTCACCGGGACAGGGAGACTACGAGCAGTACTTC
CASSSPGQGDYEQYF
>-|TRBJ1-6|TRBV19|-
TGTGCCAGTTCGGACAGTCCCTTTAATTCACCCCTCCACTTT
CASSDSPFNSPLHF
>-|TRBJ1-3|TRBV15|-
TGTGCCACCAGCAGACGGATACGGGGGGCTGGAAACACCATATATTTT
CATSRRIRGAGNTIYF
>-|TRBJ1-1|TRBV3-1/TRBV3-2|-
TGTGCCAGCAGCCTGGGACAACAGAACACTGAAGCTTTCTTT
CASSLGQQNTEAFF
>-|TRBJ2-3|TRBV6-2/TRBV6-3|-
TGTGCCAGCAGTTGGCTGCCTCCAGATACGCAGTATTTT
CASSWLPPDTQYF
>-|TRBJ2-7|TRBV2|-
TGTGCCAGCAGTGGACTGGTACGCGAGCAGTACTTC
CASSGLVREQYF
>once|TRBJ1-2|TRBV28|-
TGTGCCAGCAGTTTAGAAGGAGGGATCAAGGGCTACACCTTC
CASSLEGGIKGYTF
>once|TRBJ1-2|TRBV25-1|-
TGTGCCAGCAGTAGGACTCAGTATGGCTACACCTTC
CASSRTQYGYTF
>-|TRBJ2-1|TRBV30|TRBD1
TGTGCCGTAGGACAGGGGTCCCATGAGCAGTTCTTC
CAVGQGSHEQFF
>-|TRBJ2-3|TRBV25-1|TRBD2
TGTGCCAGCGGTAGCTCGGGGCTAGCGGGAGGTATGCAGTATTTT
CASGSSGLAGGMQYF
>-|TRBJ2-2|TRBV18|-
TGTGCCAGCTCACGACTAGGGGACACCGGGGAGCTGTTTTTT
CASSRLGDTGELFF
>-|TRBJ1-1|TRBV5-1|-
TGCGCCAGCAGCCCAATATCAGGGGTGGGGGCGAGGAACACTGAAGCTTTCTTT
CASSPISGVGARNTEAFF
>-|TRBJ2-1|TRBV11-3|-
TGTGCCAGCAGCTTGGAGGTCGGGCGCTCCTACAATGAGCAGTTCTTC
CASSLEVGRSYNEQFF
>-|TRBJ1-5|TRBV6-2/TRBV6-3|TRBD1
TGTGCCAGCAGTTCCACTCTTCGGACAGGGACGGGAAGCAATCAGCCCCAGCATTTT
CASSSTLRTGTGSNQPQHF
>-|TRBJ1-4|TRBV28|TRBD1
TGTGCCAGCAGTGGGACAGCCGATGAAAAACTGTTTTTT
CASSGTADEKLFF
>-|TRBJ2-1|TRBV11-3|-
TGTGCCAGCAGCCTTACTACCGAGCAGTTCTTC
CASSLTTEQFF
>-|TRBJ1-1|TRBV28|-
TGTGCCAGCAAATTTGAGATGCAAGCTTTCTTT
CASKFEMQAFF
>-|TRBJ2-3|TRBV11-3|TRBD2
TGTGCCAGCAGCTTGCGGGGGGCCGGCACAGATACGCAGTATTTT
CASSLRGAGTDTQYF
>-|TRBJ2-3|TRBV10-3|-
TGTGCCATCAGTGCGGGGTTCGGGGATACGCAGTATTTT
CAISAGFGDTQYF
>-|TRBJ1-4|TRBV9|-
TGTGCCAGCAGCCCCCAGCAAGGGGCGGTGCGAGAAAAACTGTTTTTT
CASSPQQGAVREKLFF
>-|TRBJ2-7|TRBV7-8|-
TGTGCCAGCAGCTTAGTATCCGGGACCGGCTACGAGCAGTACTTC
CASSLVSGTGYEQYF
>-|TRBJ2-1|TRBV24-1|-
TGTGCCACCAGTGATCAAATCGGACGGAGGGGGAATGAGCAGTTCTTC
CATSDQIGRRGNEQFF
>-|TRBJ2-7|TRBV28|TRBD2
TGTGCCAGCAGGACCGGGACTAGATTACCCTACGAGCAGTACTTC
CASRTGTRLPYEQYF
>-|TRBJ2-7|TRBV3-1/TRBV3-2|-
TGTGCCAGCAGCCCCTTGGCCACCTACGAGCAGTACTTC
CASSPLATYEQYF
>-|TRBJ2-7|TRBV6-5|TRBD1
TGTGCCAGCAGTTACACAGGGACAGGGCCCTACGAGCAGTACTTC
CASSYTGTGPYEQYF
>once|TRBJ2-1|TRBV14|-
TGTGCCAGCAGCCAAGCTTTCGGGAATGAGCAGTTCTTC
CASSQAFGNEQFF
>-|TRBJ2-7|TRBV19|-
TGTGCCAGTAGTAGGGCAGGAAGTTTCTACGAGCAGTACTTC
CASSRAGSFYEQYF
>-|TRBJ2-5|TRBV28|-
TGTGCCAGCAGTTCCCAGGGTGAGGAGACCCAGTACTTC
CASSSQGEETQYF
>-|TRBJ2-7|TRBV18|-
TGTGCCAGCTCATACGTCCAGGGCGGCGAGCAGTACTTC
CASSYVQGGEQYF
>-|TRBJ1-1|TRBV12-3/TRBV12-4|-
TGTGCCAGCAGCTTAGGGTTGGTAGCTTTCTTT
CASSLGLVAFF
>-|TRBJ1-6|TRBV18|-
TGTGCCACCAACGGGAACAATTCACCCCTCCACTTT
CATNGNNSPLHF
>-|TRBJ1-2|TRBV5-4|-
TGTGCCAGCAGCTGGGGCCAGGACTATGGCTACACCTTC
CASSWGQDYGYTF
>-|TRBJ2-7|TRBV19|-
TGTGCCAGTAGTATTACTACAGGCACCATCTACGAGCAGTACTTC
CASSITTGTIYEQYF
>-|TRBJ2-7|TRBV30|-
TGTGCCTGGAGTGTAGGGGTTCCCTCCTACGAGCAGTACTTC
CAWSVGVPSYEQYF
>-|TRBJ2-2|TRBV30|TRBD2
TGTGCCTGGCCCAAGAGAGGCGGGCTAGCGGGAGGCGGCACCGGGGAGCTGTTTTTT
CAWPKRGGLAGGGTGELFF
>-|TRBJ2-7|TRBV7-6|TRBD1
TGTGCCAGCAGCCCGACAGGGGGACCCATTTACGAGCAGTACTTC
CASSPTGGPIYEQYF
>-|TRBJ2-1|TRBV3-1/TRBV3-2|-
TGTGCCAGCAGACTCGCCTTCCACGGGGCTGAGCAGTTCTTC
CASRLAFHGAEQFF
>few|TRBJ1-1|TRBV3-1/TRBV3-2|-
TGTGCCAGCAGCCAAAACAGAGGGGCTGAAGCTTTCTTT
CASSQNRGAEAFF
>-|TRBJ2-3|TRBV29-1|-
TGCAGCGTTGAATTCCTAGATACGCAGTATTTT
CSVEFLDTQYF